This TCR beta chain was obtained from a study of T cells in Graves' hyperthyroidism and ophthalmopathy (dated by TCRdb to between 2018 and 2020). About the study as a whole: Peripheral blood was collected at initial diagnosis, before any treatment. A discovery cohort of fewer than 110 patients, approximately 44 with Graves' ophthalmopathy and about 60 with stable Graves' hyperthyroidism, was used to find distinguishing TCR V-J signatures. For training and testing, the 110 or so patients in the discovery cohort were randomly divided in a 7:3 ratio. Whether ophthalmopathy could be predicted prospectively was tested in an independent validation cohort made up of under 20 hyperthyroidism patients plus 17 patients who later progressed to ophthalmopathy. TCR Vbeta CDR3 sequencing of some 140 peripheral blood samples (43 ophthalmopathy, roughly 72 hyperthyroidism and roughly 17 progressor patients) is reported in the paper. Once sampling was done, hyperthyroidism patients were given methimazole at a starting dose of 30 mg daily, whereas ophthalmopathy patients were given high-dose intravenous methylprednisolone. In roughly six Graves' hyperthyroidism patients, the study also compared T-cell repertoires from thyroid tissue with T-cell repertoires from blood.

Hyperthyroidism patients were newly diagnosed, with disease duration under 2 months, and aged 18 to 65 years. Exclusion was applied to patients with uncontrolled infections, other autoimmune diseases, pregnancy or lactation. Diagnoses were established on the basis of clinical symptoms, serum thyroxine and TRAb, thyroid ultrasound, and orbital computed tomography. Blood from progressor patients was collected at the time of first diagnosis with hyperthyroidism, before any ophthalmopathy symptoms had appeared. PBMCs were isolated from 8 to 10 ml of fresh peripheral blood by Ficoll-Paque density gradient centrifugation. Progressor patients were first diagnosed with Graves' hyperthyroidism and then developed ophthalmopathy during follow-up. Total RNA was extracted using Trizol reagent, and RNA quality was assessed on an Agilent 2100 Bioanalyzer. The full study reports these points: In validation, progression to ophthalmopathy was predicted by the model with 70.59% sensitivity and roughly 76% specificity, a median of 6.5 months before onset. A model built on a 13 V-J signature distinguished ophthalmopathy from stable hyperthyroidism, reaching around 88% sensitivity and 81.08% specificity in cross-validation and 80%/75% in testing. Sample size was not statistically predetermined, and investigators were not blinded to group allocation. Most expanded thyroid clonotypes (frequency above 0.001) were also found in blood, which suggests that blood repertoires may mirror thyroid immune responses.

The TCR beta CDR3 regions were amplified from the RNA transcripts. The first round of RT-PCR for the TCR CDR3 was performed with the HTBI primer set and the Qiagen OneStep RT-PCR kit. Libraries were constructed in a second round of multiplex PCR, after which size selection and purification were performed. Libraries were sequenced paired-end with 100 bp reads on an Illumina HiSeq2000. The study's own analysis went as follows. SOAPnuke was used to process the raw data, throwing out any read that contained adapters or uncalled bases, had a mean Phred below 15, or lacked an exact constant-primer or identifier match. High-quality paired reads were merged using COPE v1.2.5, and each unique nucleotide sequence was defined as a clonotype. MiTCR v1.1 was used to align clonotypes to the IMGT TRBV, TRBD and TRBJ reference segments. The analysis was restricted to V-J combinations with a frequency above 0.0001, which together covered 99% to 99.2% of the repertoires. A TCS score was defined as the ratio between F50 (clonal expansion) and ExV (chaos), using BLOSUM62-based TCRdist between CDR3 peptides within each V-J. Welch's t-statistics and random forest reduced around 520 V-J features to 10 to 15, which were used in a naive Bayes classifier (R e1071). TCRdb reanalyzed the raw reads on its own, using fastp at Q25 for trimming and MiXCR for clone calling, and kept in-frame beta chains. Here each entry gathers all rows of one CDR3 protein and keeps the most common genes and DNA. TCRdb, not the authors, supplied the V and J calls. Recorded for this sample are around 380,000 distinct CDR3 sequences; 13% of them occurred a single time. Of the sample, more than 20% falls within the top ten clones.

In the germline V gene, CDR1 corresponds to LGHNA and CDR2 to YNFKEQ. Inclusive of the bounding cysteine and phenylalanine, the CDR3 is 13 residues long. The sequence is cut down to CDR3 DNA, 39 bases in frame from base 1. The trim is 0 bases for V and 6 bases for J, with a gap of 9 bases between the germline ends. The sample holds many counts of this clonotype. Its target antigen remains unknown. Base qualities are missing; no much larger clone stands one base away. In this chain, TRBV4-2 is recombined with TRBJ2-7; there is no confident call for the D gene. Sequenced material: blood. This clonotype was obtained from a man aged 30 to 45 with Graves' hyperthyroidism that later progressed to Graves' ophthalmopathy. The DNA reads as follows: TGTGCCAGCAGCCAAGATGGTGTTGGCGAGCAGTACTTC. Translated, this is CASSQDGVGEQYF.